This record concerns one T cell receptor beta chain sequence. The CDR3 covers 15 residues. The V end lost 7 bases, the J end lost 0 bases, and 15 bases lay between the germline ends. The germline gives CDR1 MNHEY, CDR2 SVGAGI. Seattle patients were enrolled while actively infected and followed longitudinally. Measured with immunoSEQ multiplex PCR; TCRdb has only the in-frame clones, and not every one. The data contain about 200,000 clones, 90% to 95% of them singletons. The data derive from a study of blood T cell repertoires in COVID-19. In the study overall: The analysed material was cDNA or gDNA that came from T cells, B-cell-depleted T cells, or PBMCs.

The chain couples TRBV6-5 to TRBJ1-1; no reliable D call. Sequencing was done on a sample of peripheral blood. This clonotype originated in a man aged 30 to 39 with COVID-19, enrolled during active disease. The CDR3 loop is CASTNPGMMNTEAFF. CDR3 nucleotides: TGTGCCAGCACTAACCCGGGGATGATGAACACTGAAGCTTTCTTT.